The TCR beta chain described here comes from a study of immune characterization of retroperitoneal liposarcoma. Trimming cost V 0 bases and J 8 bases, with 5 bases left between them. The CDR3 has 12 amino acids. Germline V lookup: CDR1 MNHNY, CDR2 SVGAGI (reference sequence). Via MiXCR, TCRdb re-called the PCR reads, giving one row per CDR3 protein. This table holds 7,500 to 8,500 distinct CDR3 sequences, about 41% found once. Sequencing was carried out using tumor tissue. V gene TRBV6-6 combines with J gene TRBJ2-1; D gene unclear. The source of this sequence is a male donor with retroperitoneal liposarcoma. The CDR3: CASSYSGYEQFF. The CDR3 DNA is TGTGCCAGCAGTTACTCTGGGTATGAGCAGTTCTTC.